This is a list of T cell receptor beta chains from one sample in a study of neurological immune-mediated disorders. TCRdb passed the 5' RACE reads through MiXCR, listing each CDR3 protein once. The sample has 70,000 or so distinct CDR3 sequences; about 3% are singletons. Specimen: PBMCs. The receptors stem from a woman in her fifties or sixties with multiple sclerosis. Both conserved end residues are part of each CDR3. D genes are given only for firm matches. Clone size is stated in some rows and not others, as once, few, many or a class when expanded.

J gene: TRBJ2-5; clone size: many; V gene: TRBV5-1; D gene: TRBD1; CDR3 DNA: TGCGCCAGCAGCTTGGACAGGGGCGGGTGGACCCAGTACTTC; CDR3 protein: CASSLDRGGWTQYF
J gene: TRBJ1-5; clone size: many; V gene: TRBV5-5; D gene: .; CDR3 DNA: TGTGCCAGCAGCTTGGAGTTAGGGGATCAGCCCCAGCATTTT; CDR3 protein: CASSLELGDQPQHF
J gene: TRBJ1-1; clone size: many; V gene: TRBV20-1; D gene: .; CDR3 DNA: TGCAGTGCTAGAGATTACACGAAGGGAAACACTGAAGCTTTCTTT; CDR3 protein: CSARDYTKGNTEAFF
J gene: TRBJ1-2; clone size: many; V gene: TRBV4-1; D gene: TRBD1; CDR3 DNA: TGCGCCAGCAGCCAGGAGACAGGGAACTTCTATGGCTACACCTTC; CDR3 protein: CASSQETGNFYGYTF
J gene: TRBJ2-7; clone size: many; V gene: TRBV20-1; D gene: .; CDR3 DNA: TGCAGTGCGTGGCGGGTCCAGTACGAGCAGTACTTC; CDR3 protein: CSAWRVQYEQYF
J gene: TRBJ1-1; clone size: many; V gene: TRBV10-3; D gene: TRBD1; CDR3 DNA: TGTGCCATCAGTGTAGGTGGTGGGGACAGGGGGAACACTGAAGCTTTCTTT; CDR3 protein: CAISVGGGDRGNTEAFF
J gene: TRBJ2-3; clone size: many; V gene: TRBV29-1; D gene: .; CDR3 DNA: TGCAGCGTTGAAGGCCTGTTTGGACTCCCTCGCACAGATACGCAGTATTTT; CDR3 protein: CSVEGLFGLPRTDTQYF
J gene: TRBJ2-1; clone size: many; V gene: TRBV28; D gene: .; CDR3 DNA: TGTGCCAGCAGTTTAGGAACAGGGAATGAGCAGTTCTTC; CDR3 protein: CASSLGTGNEQFF
J gene: TRBJ2-1; clone size: many; V gene: TRBV4-3; D gene: TRBD2; CDR3 DNA: TGCGCCAGCAGCCATACTAGCGGGAGGGCAAGTGAGCAGTTCTTC; CDR3 protein: CASSHTSGRASEQFF
J gene: TRBJ2-3; clone size: many; V gene: TRBV20-1; D gene: .; CDR3 DNA: TGCAGTGCTAGAGCCACAGCGGATAGCACAGATACGCAGTATTTT; CDR3 protein: CSARATADSTDTQYF
J gene: TRBJ2-7; clone size: many; V gene: TRBV7-9; D gene: .; CDR3 DNA: TGTGCCAGCACCTTGGACCACCGTTACGAGCAGTACTTC; CDR3 protein: CASTLDHRYEQYF
J gene: TRBJ1-4; clone size: many; V gene: TRBV10-3; D gene: .; CDR3 DNA: TGTGCCATTTCAAAGGAGGGTGAAAAACTGTTTTTT; CDR3 protein: CAISKEGEKLFF
J gene: TRBJ2-4; clone size: many; V gene: TRBV20-1; D gene: .; CDR3 DNA: TGCAGTGCTAGATGGGGAGCCAAAAACATTCAGTACTTC; CDR3 protein: CSARWGAKNIQYF
J gene: TRBJ2-1; clone size: medium-sized; V gene: TRBV27; D gene: .; CDR3 DNA: TGTGCCAGCAGTTTTTCCGACAATTCGTACAATGAGCAGTTCTTC; CDR3 protein: CASSFSDNSYNEQFF
J gene: TRBJ1-2; clone size: many; V gene: TRBV5-6; D gene: .; CDR3 DNA: TGTGCCAGCAGCCCTTTTGTCACTAACTATGGCTACACCTTC; CDR3 protein: CASSPFVTNYGYTF
J gene: TRBJ1-2; clone size: many; V gene: TRBV12-3/TRBV12-4; D gene: .; CDR3 DNA: TGTGCCAGCAGCTCGGACTCTCGGGGCTATGGCTACACCTTC; CDR3 protein: CASSSDSRGYGYTF
J gene: TRBJ1-1; clone size: many; V gene: TRBV28; D gene: .; CDR3 DNA: TGTGCCAGCAGCCCACCGGGGGGCCTGAACACTGAAGCTTTCTTT; CDR3 protein: CASSPPGGLNTEAFF
J gene: TRBJ1-4; clone size: many; V gene: TRBV5-1; D gene: .; CDR3 DNA: TGCGCCAGCAGCCCCTCAGGGACCCGCGAAAAACTGTTTTTT; CDR3 protein: CASSPSGTREKLFF
J gene: TRBJ2-5; clone size: many; V gene: TRBV7-9; D gene: TRBD1; CDR3 DNA: TGTGCCAGCAGCTCTGGACAGGCAAAGACCCAGTACTTC; CDR3 protein: CASSSGQAKTQYF
J gene: TRBJ1-2; clone size: many; V gene: TRBV7-2; D gene: TRBD1; CDR3 DNA: TGTGCCAGCAGCTCGCGGGGACAGGGGGTCGGTGGCTACACCTTC; CDR3 protein: CASSSRGQGVGGYTF
J gene: TRBJ2-3; clone size: many; V gene: TRBV12-3/TRBV12-4; D gene: .; CDR3 DNA: TGTGCCAGTTGGGCCTGGGGCAGGGATACAGATACGCAGTATTTT; CDR3 protein: CASWAWGRDTDTQYF
J gene: TRBJ2-7; clone size: many; V gene: TRBV11-2; D gene: TRBD2; CDR3 DNA: TGTGCCAGCAGCAAGGGACTAGCGGGAGAGTTCTACGAGCAGTACTTC; CDR3 protein: CASSKGLAGEFYEQYF
J gene: TRBJ2-7; clone size: many; V gene: TRBV4-1; D gene: .; CDR3 DNA: TGCGCCAGCAGCCAACTAAGCGGGTACTACGAGCAGTACTTC; CDR3 protein: CASSQLSGYYEQYF
J gene: TRBJ2-7; clone size: many; V gene: TRBV20-1; D gene: .; CDR3 DNA: TGCAGTGCTAGCACCCTTCTGGGTCTGAACTACGAGCAGTACTTC; CDR3 protein: CSASTLLGLNYEQYF
J gene: TRBJ1-6; clone size: .; V gene: TRBV18; D gene: .; CDR3 DNA: TGTGCCAGCTCCCCCGGCTTCATAAGGAGTTCACCCCTCCACTTT; CDR3 protein: CASSPGFIRSSPLHF